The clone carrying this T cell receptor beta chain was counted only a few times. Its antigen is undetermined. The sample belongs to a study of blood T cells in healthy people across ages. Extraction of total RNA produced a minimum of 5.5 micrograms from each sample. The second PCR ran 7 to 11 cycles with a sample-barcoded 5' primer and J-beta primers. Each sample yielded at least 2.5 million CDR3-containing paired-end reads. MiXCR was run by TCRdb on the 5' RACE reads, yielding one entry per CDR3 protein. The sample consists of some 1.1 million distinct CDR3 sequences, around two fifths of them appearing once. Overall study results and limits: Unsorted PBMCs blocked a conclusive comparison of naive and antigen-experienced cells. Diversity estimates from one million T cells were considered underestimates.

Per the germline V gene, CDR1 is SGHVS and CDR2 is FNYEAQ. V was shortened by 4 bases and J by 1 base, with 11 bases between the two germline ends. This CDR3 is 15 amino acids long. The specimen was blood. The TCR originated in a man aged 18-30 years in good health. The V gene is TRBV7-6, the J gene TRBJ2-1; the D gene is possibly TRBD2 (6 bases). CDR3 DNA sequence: TGTGCCAGCAGCTCAGGAGGGGCATCCTACAATGAGCAGTTCTTC. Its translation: CASSSGGASYNEQFF.